Below, 12 T cell receptor beta chains from the same sample are listed, as sequenced in a study of cytomegalovirus exposure and HLA in healthy donors. Primers included in the PCR were 60 Vbeta and 13 Jbeta primers. The table came from immunoSEQ multiplex PCR; TCRdb's copy has only in-frame clones and leaves some out. The sample includes fewer than 120,000 clones, around 85% of them seen just once. Sequencing was carried out using PBMCs. Source of these receptors: a man in his thirties or forties in good health and CMV-seropositive.

The chain joins TRBV9 to TRBJ1-2, with D uncertain. The germline V and J ends were trimmed by 0 bases and 8 bases, with 17 bases remaining between them. Germline V gives CDR1 SGDLS, CDR2 YYNGEE. The CDR3 runs 15 residues. CDR3 in DNA: TGTGCCAGCAGCGTAGATGTCCGGGGAAGCGAGGGCTACACCTTC. Protein: CASSVDVRGSEGYTF.

The chain couples TRBV7-9 to TRBJ2-7; TRBD2 might be the D (5 bases). This CDR3 spans 16 amino acids. Per the germline V gene, CDR1 is SEHNR and CDR2 is FQNEAQ (reference sequence). V was cut by 4 bases and J by 7 bases, with 23 bases left in between. CDR3 amino acids: CASSSPSGILDVEQYF. CDR3 sequence (DNA): TGTGCCAGCAGCTCGCCCTCCGGGATTCTAGATGTGGAGCAGTACTTC.

On this clone itself: One junction end does not reproduce the germline sequence, and a read error may be involved. The rearrangement uses TRBV30 and TRBJ1-1; tentatively, D is TRBD1 (5 bases). The CDR3 has 11 residues. Germline assignment: CDR1 GTSNPN and CDR2 SVGIG (reference sequence). The CDR3 protein is CAYLQVPVRSF. In DNA, the CDR3 is TGTGCCTACCTACAGGTCCCCGTCCGCTCCTTT.

The chain couples TRBV11-2 to TRBJ1-1; 8 bases are a match to TRBD1. The CDR3 length is 14 residues. Germline CDR1 SGHAT, CDR2 FQNNGV. J gave up 1 base and V 6 bases, and 4 bases lay outside the gene matches. The CDR3 DNA follows: TGTGCCAGCAGGGTTACAGGGGGGAACACTGAAGCTTTCTTT. Its protein is CASRVTGGNTEAFF.

This chain links TRBV13 with TRBJ1-5; 7 bases agree with TRBD1. CDR1 PRHDT and CDR2 FYEKMQ come from the germline V gene (reference sequence). After removal of 5 bases from V and 3 bases from J, the junction contained 13 bases not matched to a gene. CDR3 size: 17 residues. The CDR3 loop is CASSARKPQGVNQPQHF. The CDR3 region has the DNA TGTGCCAGCAGCGCCCGAAAGCCGCAGGGGGTCAATCAGCCCCAGCATTTT.

The CDR3 sequence is CASSLYGDRAYNEQFF. CDR3 DNA sequence: TGTGCCAGCAGTTTATACGGGGACAGGGCCTACAATGAGCAGTTCTTC. This sequence joins TRBV27 and TRBJ2-1; 9 bases are shared with TRBD1. This CDR3 has 16 residues. CDR1 and CDR2 from the germline V gene are MNHEY and SMNVEV (reference sequence). Unmatched junction bases numbered 3, after V lost 1 base and J lost 2 bases.

The chain links TRBV5-1 to TRBJ2-3; possible D gene TRBD1, 6 bases. Germline assignment: CDR1 SGHRS and CDR2 YFSETQ. The germline V and J ends were trimmed by 0 bases and 7 bases, with 9 bases remaining between them. CDR3 size: 13 residues. CDR3 protein: CASSLEGTYTQYF. CDR3 nucleotide sequence: TGCGCCAGCAGCTTGGAAGGGACATATACGCAGTATTTT.

The V and J genes are TRBV19 and TRBJ1-1; D gene ambiguous. CDR1 is LNHDA, CDR2 SQIVND, per germline (reference sequence). Trimming took 2 bases from V and 2 from J, leaving 12 bases between them. The CDR3 has 15 residues. The CDR3 bases are TGTGCCAGTAGTATAAATGAGGGCTTCAACACTGAAGCTTTCTTT. Protein: CASSINEGFNTEAFF. Together with reference TRBV19 and TRBJ1-1, the CDR3 gives the full variable domain: DGGITQSPKYLFRKEGQNVTLSCEQNLNHDAMYWYRQDPGQGLRLIYYSQIVNDFQKGDIAEGYSVSREKKESFPLTVTSAQKNPTAFYLCASSINEGFNTEAFFGQGTRLTVV.

This chain joins TRBV7-9 and TRBJ2-5; 7 bases fit TRBD1. J gave up 11 bases and V 5 bases, and 23 bases lay outside the gene matches. The CDR3 contains 17 residues. Germline values: CDR1 SEHNR, CDR2 FQNEAQ (reference sequence). The CDR3 is CASSLCGQVPCLSEQYF. The CDR3 nucleotides are TGTGCCAGCAGCCTTTGCGGACAGGTCCCCTGTTTGAGTGAGCAGTACTTC. Full variable domain (outside the CDR3, taken from reference TRBV7-9 and TRBJ2-5): DTGVSQNPRHKITKRGQNVTFRCDPISEHNRLYWYRQTLGQGPEFLTYFQNEAQLEKSRLLSDRFSAERPKGSFSTLEIQRTEQGDSAMYLCASSLCGQVPCLSEQYFGPGTRLLVL.

This rearrangement joins TRBV4-1 to TRBJ2-2, with no clear D. The CDR3 is 15 residues long. V gave up 0 bases and J gave up 1 base, with 6 bases separating them. The germline CDR1 and CDR2 sequences are MGHRA and YSYEKL. The CDR3 region is CASSQELLNTGELFF. CDR3 bases: TGCGCCAGCAGCCAAGAGCTACTGAACACCGGGGAGCTGTTTTTT.

The genes are TRBV2 and TRBJ2-6, with a possible D match to TRBD2 (5 bases). This CDR3 is built from 17 residues. V was trimmed by 7 bases and J by 0 bases, leaving 16 bases between them. The germline V gene encodes CDR1 SNHLY and CDR2 FYNNEI. Written as DNA, the CDR3 is TGTGCCAGCAAAAAAGGAGGTTCAGTCTCTGGGGCCAACGTCCTGACTTTC. Protein: CASKKGGSVSGANVLTF.

This clone was counted a few times. The CDR3 spells CASSLEGVNGYTF. The CDR3, as DNA: TGCGCCAGCAGCTTGGAAGGAGTAAATGGCTACACCTTC. The rearrangement uses TRBV5-1 and TRBJ1-2, with D unresolved. Trimming took 0 bases from V and 6 from J, leaving 9 bases between them. Germline values: CDR1 SGHRS, CDR2 YFSETQ. The CDR3 runs to 13 residues.